Included here is one T cell receptor beta chain sequence, with context. The antigen remains unidentified. Germline lookup yields CDR1 GTSNPN and CDR2 SVGIG (reference sequence). V lost 0 bases, J lost 4 bases, and 9 bases lay in between. This CDR3 contains 13 residues. This entry belongs to a study of tumor-infiltrating lymphocytes in localized non-small cell lung cancer. Overall study context: Patients included smokers and never-smokers with various histologies, some sampled after neoadjuvant chemotherapy.

Sequenced by immunoSEQ multiplex PCR; TCRdb stores in-frame clones only, minus some. The sample lists over 10,000 clones, approximately 83% occurring once. Study results and limitations: IM1 and IM2 tumors showed no difference in T-cell fraction. Different pieces of the same tissue went to different assays, confounding technical variation with intratumor heterogeneity.

The chain uses TRBV30 and TRBJ1-2, with D perhaps TRBD1 (6 bases). The sample taken for sequencing was uninvolved lung tissue not adjacent to the tumor. This clonotype was sampled from a human donor with non-small cell lung cancer. The CDR3 nucleotides read TGTGCCTGGAGTGTACAAGGGGGCTATGGCTACACCTTC. This gives the protein CAWSVQGGYGYTF.